This section outlines one T cell receptor (beta chain) sequence together with its context. Antigen specificity is unknown. The sample comes from a study of T cell responses to AZD1222 COVID-19 vaccine. Turning to the study itself: Second-dose schedules of about 4 or about 12 weeks were combined.

Points from the study as a whole: Scientists sampled the repertoires only once the peak T cell response had passed. Reportedly, close to half of spike-specific TCRs are directed against unmutated variant regions. Females made up more of the donors, who were largely white British, and clonal diversity may have come out too low.

The method was immunoSEQ multiplex PCR; TCRdb's version includes in-frame clones alone and lacks a portion of them. The profile covers 100,000 or so clones, with 88% appearing a single time and around 2.3% taken by the ten largest. The CDR3 runs 15 residues. After removal of 5 bases from V and 6 bases from J, the junction contained 12 bases not matched to a gene. Germline CDR1 and CDR2: SGDLS and YYNGEE. The J gene is TRBJ2-3, the V gene TRBV9; 7 bases align to TRBD2. The source is an adult in good health. The starting material was peripheral blood, obtained on day 0 of AZD1222 vaccination. DNA for the CDR3: TGTGCCAGCAGTCCCATCTCAAGCGGGGCTGATACGCAGTATTTT. This gives the protein CASSPISSGADTQYF.